The clone carrying this TCR beta chain showed up just a few times. Through a sample-barcoded 5' primer and a J-beta primer mix, a second PCR was run for about 7 to 12 cycles. Each CDR3 protein is one row after TCRdb ran MiXCR on the 5' RACE reads. This sample carries hundreds of thousands of distinct CDR3 sequences, about 36% of them seen once, and the ten largest clones take 13%. This CDR3 region has 13 residues. The germline CDR1 and CDR2 sequences are LGHDT and YNNKEL (reference sequence). V lost 2 bases and J lost 5, with 10 bases in between. The source of the sample is a study of blood T cells in healthy people across ages. Each donor's blood draw was roughly 10 milliliters of peripheral blood.

Sample: blood. The chain employs TRBV3-1 and TRBJ2-7, with D perhaps matching TRBD1 or TRBD2 (5 bases each). The clonotype originates from a man aged 18 to 30 in good health. The CDR3 coding sequence is TGTGCCAGCAGCCAAAATCGGGGCCACGAGCAGTACTTC. Translated, it gives CASSQNRGHEQYF.